This TCR beta chain was documented in a study of T cells in localized non-small cell lung cancer. Points from the study as a whole: Appearing in adjacent lung were a median approximately 57 of the top 100 tumor clones.

This clone was detected only a few times. The antigen is undetermined. This CDR3 spans 14 amino acids. Looked up from germline, CDR1 is GTSNPN and CDR2 is SVGIG (reference sequence). After removal of 6 bases from V and 3 bases from J, the junction contained 10 bases not matched to a gene. Sequencing was performed with immunoSEQ multiplex PCR; in TCRdb, only in-frame clones are kept and a portion is missing. The sample records 40,000 to 65,000 clones, around nine tenths being singletons. The sequences come from PBMCs, collected before any cancer treatment. The gene calls are TRBV30 and TRBJ1-1; TRBD1 aligns across 7 bases. The receptor was derived from a female donor with stage II lung adenocarcinoma. The chain's CDR3 is CACNPLDRDTEAFF. Here the CDR3 DNA reads TGTGCCTGCAACCCTCTCGACAGGGACACTGAAGCTTTCTTT.